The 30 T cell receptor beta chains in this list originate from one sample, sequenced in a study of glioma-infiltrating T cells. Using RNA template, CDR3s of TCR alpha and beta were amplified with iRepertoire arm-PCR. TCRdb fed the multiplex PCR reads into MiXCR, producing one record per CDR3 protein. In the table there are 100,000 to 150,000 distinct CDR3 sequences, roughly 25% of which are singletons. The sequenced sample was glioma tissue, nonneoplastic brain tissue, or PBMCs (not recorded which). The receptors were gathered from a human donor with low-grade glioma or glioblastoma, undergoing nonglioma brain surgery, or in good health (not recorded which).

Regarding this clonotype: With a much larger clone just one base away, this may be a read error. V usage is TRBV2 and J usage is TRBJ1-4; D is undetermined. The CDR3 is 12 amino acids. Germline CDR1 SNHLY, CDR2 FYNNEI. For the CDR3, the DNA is TGTGCCAGCAGTGATGTAACTGAAAAAGTGTTTTTT. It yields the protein CASSDVTEKVFF.

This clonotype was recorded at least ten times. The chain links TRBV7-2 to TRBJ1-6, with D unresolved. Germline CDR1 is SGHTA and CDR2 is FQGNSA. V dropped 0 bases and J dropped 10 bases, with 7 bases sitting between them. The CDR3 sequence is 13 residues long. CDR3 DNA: TGTGCCAGCAGCTTAGCGTCCGAATCACCCCTCCACTTT. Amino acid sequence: CASSLASESPLHF.

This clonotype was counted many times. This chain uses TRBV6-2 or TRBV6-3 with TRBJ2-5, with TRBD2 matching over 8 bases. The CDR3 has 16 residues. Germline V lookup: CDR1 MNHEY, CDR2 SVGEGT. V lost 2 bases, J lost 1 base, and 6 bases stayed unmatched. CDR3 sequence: CASSYGAGGPQETQYF. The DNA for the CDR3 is TGTGCCAGCAGTTACGGGGCGGGAGGTCCCCAAGAGACCCAGTACTTC.

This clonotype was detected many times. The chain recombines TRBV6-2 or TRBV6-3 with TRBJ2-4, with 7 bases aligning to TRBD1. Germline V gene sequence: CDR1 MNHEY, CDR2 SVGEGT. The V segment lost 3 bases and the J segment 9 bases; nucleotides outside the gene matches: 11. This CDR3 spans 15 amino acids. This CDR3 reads CASSYWETGSRIQYF. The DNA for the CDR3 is TGTGCCAGCAGTTATTGGGAGACAGGGTCGCGCATTCAGTACTTC.

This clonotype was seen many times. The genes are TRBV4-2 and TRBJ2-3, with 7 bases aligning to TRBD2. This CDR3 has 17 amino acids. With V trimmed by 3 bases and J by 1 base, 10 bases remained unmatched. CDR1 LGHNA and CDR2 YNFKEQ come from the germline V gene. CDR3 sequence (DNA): TGTGCCAGCAGCCAGGACGTGAGCGGGGCGGGCACAGATACGCAGTATTTT. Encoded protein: CASSQDVSGAGTDTQYF.

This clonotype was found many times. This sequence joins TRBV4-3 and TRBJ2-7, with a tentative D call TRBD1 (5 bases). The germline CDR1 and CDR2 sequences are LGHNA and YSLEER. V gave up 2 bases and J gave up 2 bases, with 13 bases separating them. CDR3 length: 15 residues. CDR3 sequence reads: CASSQLQDTTYEQYF. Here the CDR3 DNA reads TGCGCCAGCAGCCAACTTCAGGACACCACCTACGAGCAGTACTTC.

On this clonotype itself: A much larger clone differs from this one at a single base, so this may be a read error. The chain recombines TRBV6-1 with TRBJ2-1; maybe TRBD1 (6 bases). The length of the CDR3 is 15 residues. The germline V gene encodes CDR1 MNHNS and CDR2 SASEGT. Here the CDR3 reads CASRPFYQGDIEQLF. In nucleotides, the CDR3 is TGTGCCAGCAGACCCTTTTATCAAGGGGACATTGAGCAGCTCTTC.

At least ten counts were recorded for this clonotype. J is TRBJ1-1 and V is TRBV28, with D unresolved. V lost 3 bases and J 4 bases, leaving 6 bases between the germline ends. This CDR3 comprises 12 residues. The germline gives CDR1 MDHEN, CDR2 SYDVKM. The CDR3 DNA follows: TGTGCCAGCAGTTTCCCCCCCACTGAAGCTTTCTTT. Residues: CASSFPPTEAFF.

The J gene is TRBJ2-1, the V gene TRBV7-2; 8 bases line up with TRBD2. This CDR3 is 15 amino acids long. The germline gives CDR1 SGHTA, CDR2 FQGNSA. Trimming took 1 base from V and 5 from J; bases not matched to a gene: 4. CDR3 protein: CASSLGTSYNNEQFF. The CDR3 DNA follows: TGTGCCAGCAGCTTAGGGACTAGCTATAACAATGAGCAGTTCTTC.

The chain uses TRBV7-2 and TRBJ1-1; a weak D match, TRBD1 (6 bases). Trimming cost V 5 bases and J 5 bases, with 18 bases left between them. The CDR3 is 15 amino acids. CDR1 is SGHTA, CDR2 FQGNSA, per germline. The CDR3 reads CASSPGAYSRTEAFF. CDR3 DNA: TGTGCCAGCAGCCCGGGGGCTTACAGCCGGACTGAAGCTTTCTTT.

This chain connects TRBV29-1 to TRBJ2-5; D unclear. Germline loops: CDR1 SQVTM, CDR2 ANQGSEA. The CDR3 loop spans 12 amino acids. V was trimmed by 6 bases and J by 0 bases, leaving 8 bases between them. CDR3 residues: CSVVQNQETQYF. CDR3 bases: TGCAGCGTCGTACAGAACCAAGAGACCCAGTACTTC. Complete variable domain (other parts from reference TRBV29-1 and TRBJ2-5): SAVISQKPSRDICQRGTSLTIQCQVDSQVTMMFWYRQQPGQSLTLIATANQGSEATYESGFVIDKFPISRPNLTFSTLTVSNMSPEDSSIYLCSVVQNQETQYFGPGTRLLVL.

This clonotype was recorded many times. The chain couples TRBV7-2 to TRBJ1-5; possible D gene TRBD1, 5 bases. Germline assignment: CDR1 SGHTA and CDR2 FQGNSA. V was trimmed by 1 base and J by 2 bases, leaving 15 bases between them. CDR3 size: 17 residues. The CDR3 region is CASSLGGGGQGNQPQHF. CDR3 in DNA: TGTGCCAGCAGCTTAGGTGGGGGTGGGCAAGGCAATCAGCCCCAGCATTTT.

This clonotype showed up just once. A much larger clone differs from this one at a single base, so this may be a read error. The CDR3, as DNA: TGTGCCAGCAGCAAGAAACAGGGGGTTCGGACTGAAGCTTTCTTT. Protein product: CASSKKQGVRTEAFF. This chain connects TRBV14 to TRBJ1-1, with 8 bases that match TRBD1. The CDR3 consists of 15 residues. The germline gives CDR1 SGHDN, CDR2 FVKESK. V lost 5 bases to trimming and J lost 5 bases; unmatched junction nucleotides: 10.

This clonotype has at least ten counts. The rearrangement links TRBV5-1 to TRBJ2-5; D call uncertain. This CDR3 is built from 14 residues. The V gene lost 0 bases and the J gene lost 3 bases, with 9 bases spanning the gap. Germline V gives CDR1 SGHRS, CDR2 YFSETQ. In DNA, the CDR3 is TGCGCCAGCAGCTTGGTGTCAGGTGAAGAGACCCAGTACTTC. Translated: CASSLVSGEETQYF.

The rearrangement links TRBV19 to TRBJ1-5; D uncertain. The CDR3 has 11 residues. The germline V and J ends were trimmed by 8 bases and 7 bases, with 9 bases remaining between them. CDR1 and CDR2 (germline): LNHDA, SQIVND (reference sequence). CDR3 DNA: TGTGCCAGTGGGGTCTCCCAGCCCCAGCATTTT. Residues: CASGVSQPQHF.

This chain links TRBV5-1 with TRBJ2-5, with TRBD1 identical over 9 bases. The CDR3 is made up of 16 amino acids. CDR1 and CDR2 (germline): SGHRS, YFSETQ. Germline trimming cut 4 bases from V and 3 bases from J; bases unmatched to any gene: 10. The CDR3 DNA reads TGCGCCAGCAGCAGGACCCCCGGGACAGGGAAAGAGACCCAGTACTTC. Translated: CASSRTPGTGKETQYF.

CDR3: CASRFSRANVLTF. The CDR3 DNA is TGTGCCAGCAGGTTTTCCCGGGCCAACGTCCTGACTTTC. The chain combines TRBV4-2 with TRBJ2-6, with D hard to call. CDR3 length equals 13 residues. The germline V gene encodes CDR1 LGHNA and CDR2 YNFKEQ. V lost 6 bases and J lost 5, with 8 bases in between.

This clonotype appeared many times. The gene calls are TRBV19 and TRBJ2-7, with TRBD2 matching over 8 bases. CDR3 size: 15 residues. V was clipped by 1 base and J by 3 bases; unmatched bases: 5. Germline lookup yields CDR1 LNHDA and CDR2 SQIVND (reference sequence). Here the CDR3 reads CASSIVVAGNYEQYF. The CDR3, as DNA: TGTGCCAGTAGTATAGTAGTAGCGGGGAACTACGAGCAGTACTTC.

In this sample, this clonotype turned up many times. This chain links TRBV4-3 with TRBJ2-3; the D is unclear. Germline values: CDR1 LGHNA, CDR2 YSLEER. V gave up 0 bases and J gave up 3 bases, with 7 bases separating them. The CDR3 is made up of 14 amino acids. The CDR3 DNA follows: TGCGCCAGCAGCCAAGAATCACGTACAGATACGCAGTATTTT. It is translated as CASSQESRTDTQYF.

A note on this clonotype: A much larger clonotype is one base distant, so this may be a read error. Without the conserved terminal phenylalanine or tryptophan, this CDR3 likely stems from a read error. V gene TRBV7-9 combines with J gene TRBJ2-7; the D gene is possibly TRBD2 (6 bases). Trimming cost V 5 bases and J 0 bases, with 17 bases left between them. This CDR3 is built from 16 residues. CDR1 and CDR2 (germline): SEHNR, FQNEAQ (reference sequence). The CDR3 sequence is CASSPSLGGDSYEQYL. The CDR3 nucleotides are TGTGCCAGCAGCCCCTCACTCGGCGGGGACTCCTACGAGCAGTACCTC.

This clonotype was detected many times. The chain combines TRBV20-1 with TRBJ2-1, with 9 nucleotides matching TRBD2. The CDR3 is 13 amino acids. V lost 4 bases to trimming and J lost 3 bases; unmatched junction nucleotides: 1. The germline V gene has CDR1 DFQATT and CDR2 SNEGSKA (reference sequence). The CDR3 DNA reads TGCAGTGCTACTAGCGGGAACTACAATGAGCAGTTCTTC. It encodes CSATSGNYNEQFF.

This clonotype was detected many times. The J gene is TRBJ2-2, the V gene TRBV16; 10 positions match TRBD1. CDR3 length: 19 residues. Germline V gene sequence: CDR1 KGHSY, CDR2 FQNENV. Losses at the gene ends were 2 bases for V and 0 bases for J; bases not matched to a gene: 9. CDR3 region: CASSQTGLGQGSNTGELFF. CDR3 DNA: TGTGCCAGCAGCCAAACGGGACTGGGACAGGGGTCGAACACCGGGGAGCTGTTTTTT.

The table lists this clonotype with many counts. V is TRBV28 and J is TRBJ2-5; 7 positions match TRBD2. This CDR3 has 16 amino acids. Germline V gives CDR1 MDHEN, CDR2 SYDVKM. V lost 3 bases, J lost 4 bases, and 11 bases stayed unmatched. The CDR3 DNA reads TGTGCCAGCAGTTTCCGGGAGGCCCCTTGGGGAGAGACCCAGTACTTC. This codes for CASSFREAPWGETQYF.

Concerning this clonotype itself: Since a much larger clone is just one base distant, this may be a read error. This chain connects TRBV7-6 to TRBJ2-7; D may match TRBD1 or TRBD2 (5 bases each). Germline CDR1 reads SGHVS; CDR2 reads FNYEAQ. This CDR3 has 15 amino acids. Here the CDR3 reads CAGSLETGRVYEQYF. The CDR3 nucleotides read TGTGCCGGCAGCTTAGAAACGGGACGGGTCTACGAGCAGTACTTC.

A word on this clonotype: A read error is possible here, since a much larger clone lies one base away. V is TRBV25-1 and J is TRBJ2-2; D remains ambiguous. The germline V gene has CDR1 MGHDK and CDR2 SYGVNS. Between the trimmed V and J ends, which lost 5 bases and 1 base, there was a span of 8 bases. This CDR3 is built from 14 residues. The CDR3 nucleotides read TGTGCCAGCAGTCAAGACCAGAACACCGGGGAGCTGTTTTTT. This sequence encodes CASSQDQNTGELFF.

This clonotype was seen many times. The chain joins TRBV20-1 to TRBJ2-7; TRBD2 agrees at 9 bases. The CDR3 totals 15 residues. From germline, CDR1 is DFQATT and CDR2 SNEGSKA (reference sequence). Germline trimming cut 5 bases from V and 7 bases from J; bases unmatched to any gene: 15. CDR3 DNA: TGCAGTGCTCCCCTGATTAGCGGGGGACCCCAAGAGCAGTACTTC. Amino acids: CSAPLISGGPQEQYF.

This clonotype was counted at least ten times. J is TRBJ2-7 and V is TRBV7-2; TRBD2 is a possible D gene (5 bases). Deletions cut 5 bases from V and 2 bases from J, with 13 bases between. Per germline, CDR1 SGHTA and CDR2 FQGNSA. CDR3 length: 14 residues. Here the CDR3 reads CASSANSGPYEQYF. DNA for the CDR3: TGTGCCAGCAGCGCAAACAGCGGTCCCTACGAGCAGTACTTC.

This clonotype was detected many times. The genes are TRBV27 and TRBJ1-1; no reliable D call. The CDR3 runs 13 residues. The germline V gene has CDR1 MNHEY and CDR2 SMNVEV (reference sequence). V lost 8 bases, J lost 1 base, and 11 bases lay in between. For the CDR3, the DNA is TGTGCCAGCCGATACAACCAGAACACTGAAGCTTTCTTT. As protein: CASRYNQNTEAFF.

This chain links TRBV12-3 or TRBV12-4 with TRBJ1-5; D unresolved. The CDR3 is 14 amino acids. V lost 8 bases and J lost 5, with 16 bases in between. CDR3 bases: TGTGCCAGCGCAACCAATGGAGAGTATCAGCCCCAGCATTTT. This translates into CASATNGEYQPQHF.

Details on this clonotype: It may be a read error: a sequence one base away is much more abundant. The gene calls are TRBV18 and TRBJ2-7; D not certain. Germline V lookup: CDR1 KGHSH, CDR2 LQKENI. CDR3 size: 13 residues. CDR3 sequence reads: CASAPSQTYEQYF. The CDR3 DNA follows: TGTGCCAGCGCACCGTCCCAAACCTACGAGCAGTACTTC.